Given below is one TCR beta chain in context. These data originate in a study of human T cells and chemical hapten exposure. Unfractionated whole blood served as the source for total RNA extraction. CDR3 length: 17 amino acids. The junction had 11 bases not matched to a gene; V was cut back by 1 base and J by 5 bases. CDR1 is SGHNT, CDR2 YYREEE, per germline (reference sequence). Individual cDNA molecules received unique molecular identifiers in the library. One entry per CDR3 protein results from TCRdb running MiXCR on the reads. The data contain more than 100,000 distinct CDR3 sequences, roughly 8.5% of them seen just once; the ten biggest clones take up more than 1.3%.

The V call is TRBV5-4, the J call TRBJ2-3; 9 nucleotides match TRBD2. The sequencing input was whole blood. This TCR was recovered from a human donor in good health. Some clones in this sample may be carry-over from other donors' samples. CDR3 bases: TGTGCCAGCAGCTTGCCGCGAGGGCGGGGGGGAGGAGATACGCAGTATTTT. Its translation is CASSLPRGRGGGDTQYF.